The rows below give T cell receptor beta chains drawn from one sample of a study of chemoradiotherapy in HPV16-positive cancers. TCRdb's copy holds only in-frame clones and misses some; the assay was immunoSEQ multiplex PCR. This sample has tens of thousands of clones, with about nine tenths found just once. Source: blood, taken from a patient who underwent chemoradiotherapy. These receptors all come from a human donor with HPV-associated anogenital cancer. Each CDR3 is given with its conserved first and last residue. Each record gives: CDR3 DNA, CDR3 protein, J gene, V gene, D gene, clone size. A D gene is named only where the DNA matches it firmly. The listing skips clone size in some rows; elsewhere it reads once, few, many or a size class.

TGTGCCAGCAGGGCTCGAGGTTTTATGAACACTGAAGCTTTCTTT | CASRARGFMNTEAFF | TRBJ1-1 | TRBV28 | . | .
TGTGCCAGCAGGCCCCAGGGACTCAATAATTCACCCCTCCACTTT | CASRPQGLNNSPLHF | TRBJ1-6 | TRBV6-5 | . | .
TGTGCCAGCAGCAAAGGAGCAGGGACGCACACAGATACGCAGTATTTT | CASSKGAGTHTDTQYF | TRBJ2-3 | TRBV21-1 | . | .
TGTGCCAGCAGTGATTTCTTCACCGGGGAGCTGTTTTTT | CASSDFFTGELFF | TRBJ2-2 | TRBV2 | . | .
TGTGCCATCAGTGAGTCTCCGGAACCTACAGGTACTGAAGCTTTCTTT | CAISESPEPTGTEAFF | TRBJ1-1 | TRBV10-3 | . | .
TGTGCCAGCAGTTACTCGAACGTCAACACTGAAGCTTTCTTT | CASSYSNVNTEAFF | TRBJ1-1 | TRBV6-5 | . | .
TGCGCCAGCAGCTACCTACAGACGAACACCGGGGAGCTGTTTTTT | CASSYLQTNTGELFF | TRBJ2-2 | TRBV5-1 | . | .
TGTGCCAGCTCTAGCGGGAGGGCTTACTACGAGCAGTACTTC | CASSSGRAYYEQYF | TRBJ2-7 | TRBV6-1 | TRBD2 | once
TGTGCCAGTAGTACTGGGACAGGGTTTCATGAAAAACTGTTTTTT | CASSTGTGFHEKLFF | TRBJ1-4 | TRBV19 | TRBD1 | .
TGTGCCAGCAGCCTCTTAGGGGGAGGTACTCAACTGTTTTTT | CASSLLGGGTQLFF | TRBJ1-4 | TRBV11-2 | . | .
TGCGCCAGCAGTTCAAAGGGACAGCCCTACGAGCAGTACTTC | CASSSKGQPYEQYF | TRBJ2-7 | TRBV10-1 | TRBD1 | .
TGTGCCAGCAGTGATCCCGTGGCGGGAGGCTACAATGAGCAGTTCTTC | CASSDPVAGGYNEQFF | TRBJ2-1 | TRBV25-1 | TRBD2 | .
TGCGCCAGCAGCTGGACGGAGGGTTCTGGAAACACCATATATTTT | CASSWTEGSGNTIYF | TRBJ1-3 | TRBV5-1 | . | .
TGCGCCAGCAGCAGGGACAGGGGAGGAACTAATGAAAAACTGTTTTTT | CASSRDRGGTNEKLFF | TRBJ1-4 | TRBV5-1 | TRBD1 | .
TGTGCCAGCAGCCCGTGGATGGGGGCCGCTTACCTCAATGAGCAGTTCTTC | CASSPWMGAAYLNEQFF | TRBJ2-1 | TRBV14 | . | .
TGTGCCAGCAGCTTGGTAGAAGCTAACTATGGCTACACCTTC | CASSLVEANYGYTF | TRBJ1-2 | TRBV5-6 | . | .
TGTGCCAGCAGCCCCCGATGGACAGGGGAGGATCAAGAGACCCAGTACTTC | CASSPRWTGEDQETQYF | TRBJ2-5 | TRBV14 | TRBD1 | .
TGTGCCAGCAGTTTCCGACAGGGGGGGAACACTGAAGCTTTCTTT | CASSFRQGGNTEAFF | TRBJ1-1 | TRBV6-5 | TRBD1 | .
TGTGCCAGCAGCCAGGAACTAGCAAGCACAGATACGCAGTATTTT | CASSQELASTDTQYF | TRBJ2-3 | TRBV5-4 | . | .
TGTGCCAGCTCAGCGCCTCAGGGGCCCGGGGCCAACGTCCTGACTTTC | CASSAPQGPGANVLTF | TRBJ2-6 | TRBV18 | . | .
TGTGCCAGCAGTAGGGGGTCAGCTAATGAAAAACTGTTTTTT | CASSRGSANEKLFF | TRBJ1-4 | TRBV6-5 | . | once